This TCR beta chain was captured in a study of CD8+ T cells in alopecia areata. RNA was extracted and reverse transcribed into cDNA as the sequencing template. The protocol was immunoSEQ multiplex PCR, while the TCRdb copy is restricted to in-frame clones and leaves out a portion. The sample yields 150,000 to 200,000 clones, just under 65% seen once. The treatment: oral pan-JAK inhibitor, 5-10 mg twice daily. This CDR3 comprises 14 residues. From germline, CDR1 is MNHEY and CDR2 SMNVEV (reference sequence). V shed 6 bases and J shed 1 base, with 12 bases lying between them. The rearrangement joins TRBV27 to TRBJ1-1, with a tentative D call TRBD1 (6 bases). The clonotype originates from a human donor with alopecia areata. This specimen was CD4+ T cells sorted from blood, taken between weeks 49 and 50, from a patient treated with tofacitinib. CDR3 bases: TGTGCCAGCAGGGCACAGGGACCGAACACTGAAGCTTTCTTT. This gives the protein CASRAQGPNTEAFF.